This TCR beta chain derives from a study of shared clonotypes between healthy human individuals. V gave up 2 bases and J gave up 7 bases, with 15 bases separating them. Germline V lookup: CDR1 SGHAT, CDR2 FQNNGV. CDR3 length: 14 residues. Using immunoSEQ multiplex PCR, the repertoire was profiled, and TCRdb retains in-frame clones only, with some absent. The sample includes about 600,000 clones, less than 98% of them seen just once. The receptor was isolated from a woman in her twenties or thirties in good health. V usage is TRBV11-2 and J usage is TRBJ2-7, with D uncertain. Material: naive CD4+ T cells sorted from blood. The subset is: CD45RA+ positively selected. CDR3 amino acids: CASSLSAITSEQYF. The CDR3 nucleotides are TGTGCCAGCAGCTTATCAGCTATTACGAGTGAGCAGTACTTC.